Listed below are T cell receptor beta chains from one sample, sequenced in a study of vaccination and CD4 T cells after COVID-19. Their antigen targets remain unknown. TCRdb processed the PCR reads anew with MiXCR; each CDR3 protein has one entry. The sample includes roughly 20,000 distinct CDR3 sequences, around 38% seen only once; the top ten take under 20%. Sequencing used CD4+ T cells from blood, cultured in vitro, obtained before SARS-CoV-2 vaccination. These receptors came from a human donor who received a COVID-19 vaccine. The CDR3 runs from the conserved cysteine through the conserved F or W.

>TRBJ1-6|TRBV24-1
CATKGPGRNSPLHF
>TRBJ1-2|TRBV6-1
CASSNPEGAYGYTF
>TRBJ2-7|TRBV2
CASSGPGTSGGARGSYEQYF
>TRBJ1-4|TRBV27
CASMRQGILTNEKLFF
>TRBJ2-2|TRBV5-1
CASSLLGANTGELFF
>TRBJ2-3|TRBV5-1
CASHGTSGGAVDTQYF
>TRBJ1-5|TRBV19
CASSLDRGDSNQPQHF
>TRBJ1-1|TRBV27
CASSQDRGQDEAFF
>TRBJ1-2|TRBV11-2
CASRPPLLGYGYTF
>TRBJ1-1|TRBV12-5
CASGLPDGTDTEAFF
>TRBJ2-1|TRBV6-1
CASSERWSPYNEQFF
>TRBJ1-1|TRBV5-1
CASRSLLNTEAFF
>TRBJ1-2|TRBV24-1
CATSTGDHYGYTF